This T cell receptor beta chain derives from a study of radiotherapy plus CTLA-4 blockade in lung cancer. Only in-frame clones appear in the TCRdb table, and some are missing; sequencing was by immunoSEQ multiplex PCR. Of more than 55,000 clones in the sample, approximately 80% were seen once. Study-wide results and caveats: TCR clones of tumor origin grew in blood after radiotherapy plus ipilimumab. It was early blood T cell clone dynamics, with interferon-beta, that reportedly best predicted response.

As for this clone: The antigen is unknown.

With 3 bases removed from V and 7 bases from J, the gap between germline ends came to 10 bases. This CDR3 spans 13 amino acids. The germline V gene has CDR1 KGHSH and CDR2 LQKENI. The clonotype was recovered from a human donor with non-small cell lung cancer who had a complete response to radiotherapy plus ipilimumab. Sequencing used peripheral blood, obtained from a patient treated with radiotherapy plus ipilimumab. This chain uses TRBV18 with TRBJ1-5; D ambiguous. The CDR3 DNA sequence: TGTGCCAGCTCACCCGGTAACCGGCAGCCCCAGCATTTT. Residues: CASSPGNRQPQHF.